This T cell receptor beta chain was documented in a study of spatial heterogeneity in lung cancer (dated by TCRdb to about 2019). Background for the entire study: The donors were 72 patients from the lung TRACERx cohort who had early-stage, untreated non-small cell lung cancer. Follow-up PBMC samples were sequenced whenever available, with a median time to follow-up of roughly 26 months after resection. Beta-chain transcripts were consistently detected in greater numbers than alpha-chain transcripts, which likely reflected higher beta-chain transcript abundance. In the raw uncorrected reads, each unique combination of TCR and UMI appeared more than ten times on average. In non-small cell lung cancer, the study made a quantitative comparison of TCR alpha and beta repertoires among multiple tumor regions, matched nontumor lung and blood. TCR repertoire features were related to nonsynonymous mutation counts determined by whole-exome sequencing of tumor tissue. At surgery, both alpha and beta chains were TCR-sequenced in more than 200 tumor regions, about 64 matched nontumor lung samples and a few dozen PBMC samples.

Interpreted using the paper, the time point label stands for: blood at routine non-recurrence follow-up after resection. Without any cell sorting, TCR sequencing was performed on whole RNA extracted either from tumor and nontumor lung tissue or from cryopreserved PBMC samples. A patient was chosen for TCR sequencing only when enough RNA was available from at least two tumor regions. Overall results and qualifications from the work: Additional single-cell paired TCR alpha and beta sequencing was considered necessary to confirm, at a functional level, the hypothesis that regional TCRs recognize regional mutations. Only 14 patients were included in the comparisons of baseline and follow-up blood repertoires. Ubiquitous expanded tumor TCRs showed up in blood more often at tumor resection than at routine follow-up.

This clonotype was found many times. Its antigen specificity is not known. Per-base qualities were not stored, and no clone one base away is much larger. V trim: 6 bases; J trim: 5 bases; unmatched bases: 6. Reading the germline V gene gives CDR1 MNHEY and CDR2 SVGEGT. The CDR3, cysteine through phenylalanine, is 15 amino acids long. CDR3 DNA is the only sequence kept; it has 45 bases, read in frame from the first base. Receptors were amplified or captured by 5' RACE. Sequenced on a NextSeq 500. The TCR library protocol attached a unique molecular identifier to each TCR cDNA molecule to allow correction of PCR and sequencing errors. The authors processed their data as follows. Decombinator tools were used for TCR identification, UMI-based error correction and CDR3 extraction. Expanded TCRs were defined as those above a frequency of 2 per 1,000, corresponding to the top 1% of the tumor frequency distribution. Renyi diversity was calculated using the R vegan package after each repertoire was subsampled 100 times to 5,000 TCRs. CDR3 similarity networks were built from amino acid triplet string-kernel similarity, connecting CDR3s with pairwise similarity above 0.82. The raw public data were reprocessed by TCRdb itself: fastp quality trimming at Q25, MiXCR clonotype calling, in-frame beta chains only. Duplicate CDR3 protein sequences are folded into a single record with the most common DNA and genes. These V and J calls derive from TCRdb rather than the authors' analysis. This sample gives 110,000 or so distinct CDR3 sequences in total; 10% to 13% of them show up just once. Of the sample, 20% to 25% falls within the top ten clones.

The V and J genes are TRBV6-2 or TRBV6-3 and TRBJ1-5; TRBD1 fits 11 bases in the junction. This receptor was identified in a female donor with early-stage non-small cell lung cancer. Source: PBMCs, taken at follow-up. The bases are TGTGCCAGCAGAGAGGGACAGGGGGTCCATCAGCCCCAGCATTTT. This codes for CASREGQGVHQPQHF.